This T cell receptor (beta chain) is drawn from a study of CD8+ T cells in alopecia areata. On the study more broadly: Treated patients received oral tofacitinib, 5 to 10 mg twice daily. Dosing with tofacitinib proceeded for 6 to 18 months, followed by 6 months off drug. Overall study results and limits: Although TCR sharing was seen in mice, sharing across patients was less clear, possibly for HLA-related reasons. When scalp samples are sequenced, resident alphabeta T cells of normal skin are also captured.

A remark on this clone: Its matching antigen is unknown.

The CDR3 length is 20 residues. Trimming removed 3 bases from V and 0 bases from J; junction bases left unmatched: 12. Germline V lookup: CDR1 SGDLS, CDR2 YYNGEE. Sequencing relied on a cDNA template that was reverse transcribed from extracted RNA. Using immunoSEQ multiplex PCR, the repertoire was profiled, and TCRdb retains in-frame clones only, with some absent. The sample has 80,000 to 100,000 clones, 41% seen once. The sequencing sample was made of CD4+ T cells sorted from blood. The chain recombines TRBV9 with TRBJ2-1; 13 nucleotides match TRBD2. The clonotype was recovered from a human donor with alopecia areata. The CDR3 region has the DNA TGTGCCAGCAGCGCCTCAGATAAGACTAGCGGGAGGCCCTCCTACAATGAGCAGTTCTTC. It encodes CASSASDKTSGRPSYNEQFF.